These 5 T cell receptor beta chains were all obtained from the same sample, sequenced in a study of T cells in Graves' hyperthyroidism and ophthalmopathy. Amplification targeted TCR beta CDR3 regions from RNA transcripts. In the first-round RT-PCR of the TCR CDR3, the HTBI primer set was used. One entry per CDR3 protein results from TCRdb running MiXCR on the multiplex PCR reads. The data hold fewer than 400,000 distinct CDR3 sequences, with about 14% observed a single time. Sequenced sample: blood. The receptor set was obtained from a man over 45 with Graves' ophthalmopathy.

In its sample, this clonotype was seen many times. The chain combines TRBV5-1 with TRBJ2-3; maybe TRBD2 (5 bases). The CDR3 length is 15 residues. V dropped 3 bases and J dropped 0 bases, with 11 bases sitting between them. In germline, CDR1 is SGHRS, CDR2 YFSETQ. The CDR3 DNA sequence: TGCGCCAGCAGCTCAGCGGTTTTTAGCACAGATACGCAGTATTTT. The encoded protein is CASSSAVFSTDTQYF.

This clonotype was picked up many times. V gene TRBV3-1 combines with J gene TRBJ2-2, with 8 bases matching TRBD1. The germline gives CDR1 LGHDT, CDR2 YNNKEL (reference sequence). V lost 8 bases, J lost 3 bases, and 5 bases stayed unmatched. The CDR3 is 14 amino acids. CDR3 sequence reads: CASRDRGHTGELFF. DNA for the CDR3: TGTGCCAGCCGTGACAGGGGTCACACCGGGGAGCTGTTTTTT.

This chain uses TRBV12-3 or TRBV12-4 with TRBJ1-2; no definite D call. V was shortened by 1 base and J by 6 bases, with 9 bases between the two germline ends. CDR3 length: 13 amino acids. The CDR3 loop reads CASSLDSSNGYTF. CDR3 DNA: TGTGCCAGCAGTTTAGACAGCTCCAATGGCTACACCTTC.

This clonotype came up many times. The CDR3 DNA follows: TGTGCCAGCAGTTACTCAGAGACAACCCAAGAGACCCAGTACTTC. This sequence encodes CASSYSETTQETQYF. V usage is TRBV6-6 and J usage is TRBJ2-5; D gene uncertain. V lost 0 bases, J lost 1 base, and 9 bases lay in between. Germline CDR1 and CDR2: MNHNY and SVGAGI (reference sequence). This CDR3 is built from 15 residues.

This chain connects TRBV7-2 to TRBJ2-5; 14 nucleotides match TRBD2. The CDR3 extends over 22 amino acids. V dropped 2 bases and J dropped 2; count of bases not matched to a gene: 19. Germline CDR1 SGHTA, CDR2 FQGNSA. In DNA form, the CDR3 reads TGTGCCAGCAGCTTAAAGCCCTGCCGGATGGGACTAGCGGGAGTAGAACAAGAGACCCAGTACTTC. This translates into CASSLKPCRMGLAGVEQETQYF. The full variable domain, completed using reference TRBV7-2 and TRBJ2-5, is GAGVSQSPSNKVTEKGKDVELRCDPISGHTALYWYRQSLGQGLEFLIYFQGNSAPDKSGLPSDRFSAERTGGSVSTLTIQRTQQEDSAVYLCASSLKPCRMGLAGVEQETQYFGPGTRLLVL.